The TCR beta chain under discussion was sequenced for a study of cytomegalovirus exposure and HLA in healthy donors. About the study: When over 300 donors were genotyped, roughly 80% of them were found to fall in the Caucasian-associated ancestry cluster.

General study findings and limits: It has been reported that TCR beta sequences accurately predicted the HLA-A and HLA-B alleles of most subjects.

A remark on this clone: Its target is not known.

The CDR3 consists of 13 residues. The germline V gene encodes CDR1 MNHEY and CDR2 SMNVEV (reference sequence). V was clipped by 5 bases and J by 2 bases, with 9 bases between them. This PCR relied on a set of 60 Vbeta primers and 13 Jbeta primers. Measured with immunoSEQ multiplex PCR; TCRdb has only the in-frame clones, and not every one. The sample yields more than 90,000 clones, of which the top ten take up around 6.5%. The sequenced sample was PBMCs. The rearrangement uses TRBV27 and TRBJ1-2; D possibly corresponds to TRBD1 (5 bases). This receptor was identified in a man aged 35-49 years in good health and CMV-seropositive. The CDR3 is CASSQTGNYGYTF. CDR3 coding DNA: TGTGCCAGCAGTCAAACAGGAAACTATGGCTACACCTTC.